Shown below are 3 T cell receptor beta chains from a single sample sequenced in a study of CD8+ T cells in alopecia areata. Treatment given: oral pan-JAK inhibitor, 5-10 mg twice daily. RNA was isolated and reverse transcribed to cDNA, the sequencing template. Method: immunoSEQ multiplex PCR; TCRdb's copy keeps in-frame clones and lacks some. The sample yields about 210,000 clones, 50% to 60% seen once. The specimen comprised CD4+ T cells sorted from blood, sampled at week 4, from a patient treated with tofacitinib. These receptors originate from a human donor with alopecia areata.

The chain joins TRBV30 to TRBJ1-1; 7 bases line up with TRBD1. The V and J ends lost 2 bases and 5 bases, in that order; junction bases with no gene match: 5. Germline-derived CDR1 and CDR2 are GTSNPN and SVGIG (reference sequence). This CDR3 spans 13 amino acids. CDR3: CAWSPRQGTEAFF. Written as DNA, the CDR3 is TGTGCCTGGAGTCCCCGACAGGGTACTGAAGCTTTCTTT.

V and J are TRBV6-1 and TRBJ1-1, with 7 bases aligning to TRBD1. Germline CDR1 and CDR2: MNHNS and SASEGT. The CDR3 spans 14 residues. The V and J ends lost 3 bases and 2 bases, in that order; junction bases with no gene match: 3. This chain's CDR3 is CASSDGTANTEAFF. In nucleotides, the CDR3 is TGTGCCAGCAGTGATGGGACAGCCAACACTGAAGCTTTCTTT.

CDR3 in amino acids: CATSSISGRQETQYF. CDR3 DNA sequence: TGTGCCACCAGCAGTATTTCGGGACGGCAAGAGACCCAGTACTTC. The chain couples TRBV15 to TRBJ2-5; either TRBD1 or TRBD2 may supply D (5 bases each). This CDR3 comprises 15 residues. With 3 bases removed from V and 2 bases from J, the gap between germline ends came to 13 bases. CDR1 and CDR2 (germline): LNHNV, YYDKDF (reference sequence).